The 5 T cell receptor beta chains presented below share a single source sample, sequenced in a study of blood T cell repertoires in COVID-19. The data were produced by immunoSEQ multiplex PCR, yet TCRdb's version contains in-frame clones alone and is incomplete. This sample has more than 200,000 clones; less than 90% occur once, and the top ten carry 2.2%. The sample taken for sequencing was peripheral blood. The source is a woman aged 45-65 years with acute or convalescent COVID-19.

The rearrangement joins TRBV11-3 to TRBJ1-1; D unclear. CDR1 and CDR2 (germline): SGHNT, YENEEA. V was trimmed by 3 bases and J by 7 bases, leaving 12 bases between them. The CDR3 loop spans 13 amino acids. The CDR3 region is CASSFNGDSEAFF. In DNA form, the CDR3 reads TGTGCCAGCAGCTTCAACGGAGATAGTGAAGCTTTCTTT.

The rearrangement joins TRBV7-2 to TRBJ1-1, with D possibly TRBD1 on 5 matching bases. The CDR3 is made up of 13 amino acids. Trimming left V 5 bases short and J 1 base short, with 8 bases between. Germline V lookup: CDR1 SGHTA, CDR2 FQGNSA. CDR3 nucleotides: TGTGCCAGCAGCATAGGACAGAACACTGAAGCTTTCTTT. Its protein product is CASSIGQNTEAFF.

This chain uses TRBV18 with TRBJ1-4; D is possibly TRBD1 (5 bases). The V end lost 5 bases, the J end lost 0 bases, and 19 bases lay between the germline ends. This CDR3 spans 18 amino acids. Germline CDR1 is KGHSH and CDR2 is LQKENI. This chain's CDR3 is CASSVAGRALSTNEKLFF. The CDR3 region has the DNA TGTGCCAGCTCAGTTGCGGGACGTGCCCTTTCAACTAATGAAAAACTGTTTTTT.

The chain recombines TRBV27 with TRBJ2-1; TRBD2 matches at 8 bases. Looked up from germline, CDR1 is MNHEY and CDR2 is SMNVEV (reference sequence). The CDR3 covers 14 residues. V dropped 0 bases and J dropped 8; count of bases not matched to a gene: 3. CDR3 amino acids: CASSLSSGTYEQFF. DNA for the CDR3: TGTGCCAGCAGTTTATCTAGCGGGACATATGAGCAGTTCTTC.

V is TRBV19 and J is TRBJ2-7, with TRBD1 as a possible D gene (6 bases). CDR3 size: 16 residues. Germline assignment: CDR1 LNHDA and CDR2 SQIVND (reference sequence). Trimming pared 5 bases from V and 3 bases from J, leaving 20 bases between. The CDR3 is CASSLGMAGADYEQYF. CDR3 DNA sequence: TGTGCCAGTAGTCTAGGGATGGCAGGGGCCGACTACGAGCAGTACTTC.